The sequence of this TCR beta chain was determined in a study of T-cell memory formation after mild COVID-19. TCRdb re-called the 5' RACE reads with MiXCR, one entry per CDR3 protein. The sample includes roughly 400,000 distinct CDR3 sequences, about 17% of them seen just once. With 0 bases removed from V and 8 bases from J, the gap between germline ends came to 10 bases. Germline V CDR1 and CDR2: DFQATT, SNEGSKA (reference sequence). The CDR3 is made up of 12 amino acids. The chain carries TRBV20-1 and TRBJ1-2, with no clear D. Input material: PBMCs or a T cell subset sorted from them (not recorded which). The TCR comes from a man between 18 and 29 years old who had mild COVID-19 (a few samples of this study predate the infection). Cell type and time point are not known. The CDR3 DNA follows: TGCAGTGCTAGAGATCTGTCCTTAGGCTACACCTTC. As protein: CSARDLSLGYTF.